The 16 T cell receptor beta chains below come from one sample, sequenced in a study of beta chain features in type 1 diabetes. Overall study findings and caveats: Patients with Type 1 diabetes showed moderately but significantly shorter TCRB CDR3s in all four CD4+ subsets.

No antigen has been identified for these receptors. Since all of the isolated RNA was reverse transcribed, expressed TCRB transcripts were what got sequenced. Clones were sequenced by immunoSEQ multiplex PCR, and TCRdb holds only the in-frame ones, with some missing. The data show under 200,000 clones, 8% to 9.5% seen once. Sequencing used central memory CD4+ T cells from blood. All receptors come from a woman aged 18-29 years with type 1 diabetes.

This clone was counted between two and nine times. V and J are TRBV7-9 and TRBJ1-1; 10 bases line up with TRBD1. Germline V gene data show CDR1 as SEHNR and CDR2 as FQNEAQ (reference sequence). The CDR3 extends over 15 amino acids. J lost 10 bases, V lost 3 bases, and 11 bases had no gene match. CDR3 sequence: CASSLNPGQGSSAFF. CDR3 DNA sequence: TGTGCCAGCAGCTTGAACCCGGGACAGGGGTCTTCAGCTTTCTTT.

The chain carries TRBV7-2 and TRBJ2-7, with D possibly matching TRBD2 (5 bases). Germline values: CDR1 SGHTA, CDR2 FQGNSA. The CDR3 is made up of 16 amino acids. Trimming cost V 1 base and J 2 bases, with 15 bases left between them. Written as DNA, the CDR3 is TGTGCCAGCAGCTTAGGTACGGGATTAGAGCCCTACGAGCAGTACTTC. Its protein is CASSLGTGLEPYEQYF.

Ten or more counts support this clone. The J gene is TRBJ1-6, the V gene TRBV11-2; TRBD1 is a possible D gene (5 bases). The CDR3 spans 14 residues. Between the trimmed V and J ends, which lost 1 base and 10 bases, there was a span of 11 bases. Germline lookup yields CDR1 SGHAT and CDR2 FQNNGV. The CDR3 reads CASSLAGLGSPLHF. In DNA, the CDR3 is TGTGCCAGCAGCTTAGCAGGGCTCGGCTCACCCCTCCACTTT.

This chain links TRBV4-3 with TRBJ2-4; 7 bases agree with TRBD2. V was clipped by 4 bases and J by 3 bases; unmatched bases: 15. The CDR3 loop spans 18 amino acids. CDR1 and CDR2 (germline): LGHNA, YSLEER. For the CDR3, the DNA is TGCGCCAGCAGCCCTAGCGGCCCGAGAAGTGCGGACAAAAACATTCAGTACTTC. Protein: CASSPSGPRSADKNIQYF.

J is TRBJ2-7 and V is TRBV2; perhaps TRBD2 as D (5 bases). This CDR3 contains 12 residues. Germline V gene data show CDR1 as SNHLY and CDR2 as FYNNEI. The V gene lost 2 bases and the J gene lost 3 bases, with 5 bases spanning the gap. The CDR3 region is CASSERGYEQYF. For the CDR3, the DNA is TGTGCCAGCAGTGAACGGGGCTACGAGCAGTACTTC.

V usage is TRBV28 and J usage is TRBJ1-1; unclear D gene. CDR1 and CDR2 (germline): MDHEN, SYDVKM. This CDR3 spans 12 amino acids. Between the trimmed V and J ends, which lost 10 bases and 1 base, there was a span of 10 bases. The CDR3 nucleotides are TGTGCCACCGTAGAGAGGAACACTGAAGCTTTCTTT. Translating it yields CATVERNTEAFF.

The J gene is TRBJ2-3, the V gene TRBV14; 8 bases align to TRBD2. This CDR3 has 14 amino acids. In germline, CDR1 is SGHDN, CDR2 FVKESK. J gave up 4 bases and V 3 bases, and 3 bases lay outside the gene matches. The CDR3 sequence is CASSQSSGADTQYF. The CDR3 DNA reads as TGTGCCAGCAGCCAGAGTAGCGGGGCAGATACGCAGTATTTT.

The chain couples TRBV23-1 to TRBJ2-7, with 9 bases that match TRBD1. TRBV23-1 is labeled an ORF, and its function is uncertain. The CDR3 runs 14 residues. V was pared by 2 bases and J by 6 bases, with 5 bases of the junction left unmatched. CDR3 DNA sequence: TGCGCCAGCAGTCAACCGGGACAGGGTATCGAGCAGTACTTC. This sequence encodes CASSQPGQGIEQYF.

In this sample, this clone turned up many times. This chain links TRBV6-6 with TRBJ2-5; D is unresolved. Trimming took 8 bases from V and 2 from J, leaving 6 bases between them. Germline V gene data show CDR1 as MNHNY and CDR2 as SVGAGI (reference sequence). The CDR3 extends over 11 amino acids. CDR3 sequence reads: CASATQETQYF. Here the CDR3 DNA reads TGTGCCAGCGCTACGCAAGAGACCCAGTACTTC.

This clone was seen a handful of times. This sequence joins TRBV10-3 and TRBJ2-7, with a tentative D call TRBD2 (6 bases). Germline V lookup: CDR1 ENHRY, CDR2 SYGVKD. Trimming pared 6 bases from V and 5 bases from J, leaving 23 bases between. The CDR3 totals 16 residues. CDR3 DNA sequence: TGTGCCATCAGACCTAGTCCTGGGGTTGGGGAGGACGAGCAGTACTTC. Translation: CAIRPSPGVGEDEQYF.

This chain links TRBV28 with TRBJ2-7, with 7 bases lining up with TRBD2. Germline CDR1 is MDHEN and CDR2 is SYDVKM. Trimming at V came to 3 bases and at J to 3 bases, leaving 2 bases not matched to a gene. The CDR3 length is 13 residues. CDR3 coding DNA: TGTGCCAGCAGTTTTTCGGGGGGCTACGAGCAGTACTTC. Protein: CASSFSGGYEQYF.

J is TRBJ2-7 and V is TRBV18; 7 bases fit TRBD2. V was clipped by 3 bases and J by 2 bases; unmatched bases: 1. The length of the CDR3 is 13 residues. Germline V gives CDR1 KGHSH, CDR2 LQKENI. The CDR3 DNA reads TGTGCCAGCTCACCGGCGGGAGCCTACGAGCAGTACTTC. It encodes CASSPAGAYEQYF.

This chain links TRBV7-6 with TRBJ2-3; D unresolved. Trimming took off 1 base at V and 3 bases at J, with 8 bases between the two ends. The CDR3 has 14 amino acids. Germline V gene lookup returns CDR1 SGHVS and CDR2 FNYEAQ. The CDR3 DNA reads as TGTGCCAGCAGCTTAGGGCAAGAAACAGATACGCAGTATTTT. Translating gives CASSLGQETDTQYF.

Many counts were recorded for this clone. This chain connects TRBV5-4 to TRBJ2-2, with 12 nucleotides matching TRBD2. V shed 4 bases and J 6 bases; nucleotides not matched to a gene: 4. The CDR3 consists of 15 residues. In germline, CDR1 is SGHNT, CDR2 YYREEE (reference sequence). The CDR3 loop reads CASSPSGRAAGELFF. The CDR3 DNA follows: TGTGCCAGCAGCCCTAGCGGGAGGGCCGCCGGGGAGCTGTTTTTT.

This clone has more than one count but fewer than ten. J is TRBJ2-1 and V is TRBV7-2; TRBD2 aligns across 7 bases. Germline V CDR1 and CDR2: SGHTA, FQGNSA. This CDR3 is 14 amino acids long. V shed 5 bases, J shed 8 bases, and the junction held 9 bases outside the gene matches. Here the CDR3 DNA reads TGTGCCAGCAGCCGGTCCGGGACTAAGGATGAGCAGTTCTTC. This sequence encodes CASSRSGTKDEQFF. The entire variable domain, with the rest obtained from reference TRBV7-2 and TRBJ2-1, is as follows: GAGVSQSPSNKVTEKGKDVELRCDPISGHTALYWYRQSLGQGLEFLIYFQGNSAPDKSGLPSDRFSAERTGGSVSTLTIQRTQQEDSAVYLCASSRSGTKDEQFFGPGTRLTVL.

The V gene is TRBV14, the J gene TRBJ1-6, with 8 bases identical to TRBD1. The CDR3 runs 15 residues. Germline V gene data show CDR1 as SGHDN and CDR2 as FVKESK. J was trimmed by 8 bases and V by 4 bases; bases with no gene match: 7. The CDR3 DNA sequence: TGTGCCAGCAGCCTCCTGGACAGGGATGATTCACCCCTCCACTTT. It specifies CASSLLDRDDSPLHF.